These 13 T cell receptor delta chains share one sample of origin, sequenced in a study of γδ T cells in repeated Plasmodium falciparum infection. Gammadelta T cells were flow-sorted from PBMC into Vgamma9/Vdelta2+ and Vdelta2-negative populations for bulk analysis. TCRdb fed the multiplex PCR reads to CATT. The profile covers around 89,000 delta-chain clones, with 1.4% appearing a single time and around 8.5% taken by the ten largest. The sequencing input was gamma-delta T cells from blood. All receptors come from a pool of human donors (malaria-infected and uninfected, not separated).

This clone is judged medium-sized. Distinct nucleotide sequences in the sample also encode this CDR3. The J gene is TRDJ3, the V gene TRDV2; D perhaps matches TRDD3 (5 bases). Trimming shortened V by 1 base and J by 0 bases, and 15 bases separated the two germline ends. Per the germline V gene, CDR1 is GEAIGNYY and CDR2 is EKD. CDR3 length: 19 amino acids. The CDR3 sequence is CACDTTGGKSSWDTRQMFF. The CDR3 DNA reads TGTGCCTGTGACACAACTGGAGGTAAGAGCTCCTGGGACACCCGACAGATGTTTTTC.

Comments on this clone: The TCRdb record carries a much larger clone's protein, which differs from this DNA's translation at residue 12; a read error is the likely cause, and the protein listed here is the DNA translation. V and J are TRDV1 and TRDJ1; D is unclear. Assignment of the J gene here rests on matching the DNA to germline, because TCRdb gives none. V shed 0 bases and J shed 3 bases, with 17 bases lying between them. CDR3 size: 17 residues. The germline V gene encodes CDR1 TSWWSYY and CDR2 QGS. The CDR3 sequence is CALGELALGHDADKLIF. Here the CDR3 DNA reads TGTGCTCTTGGGGAACTAGCACTTGGGCATGACGCCGATAAACTCATCTTT.

Notes on this clone: TCRdb records a much larger clone's protein for this DNA, with a difference at residue 10 that likely arises from a read error; the protein given is the translation of the DNA. The V gene is TRDV1, the J gene TRDJ1, with unresolved D. TCRdb supplies no J gene; here it was assigned by aligning the nucleotide sequence to germline. CDR3 length: 17 residues. The germline V gene has CDR1 TSWWSYY and CDR2 QGS. The V and J ends lost 5 bases and 3 bases respectively, with 22 bases between them. The CDR3 here is CALGSGKMFKGPDKLIF. The CDR3 DNA reads as TGTGCTCTTGGGTCCGGCAAGATGTTTAAGGGTCCCGATAAACTCATCTTT.

This clone was detected ten times or more. A far larger clone lies a single base away; this is likely a read error. The sample has other DNA sequences that encode this CDR3 too. This rearrangement joins TRDV1 to TRDJ1; 8 positions match TRDD3. CDR3 length: 18 amino acids. Germline CDR1 TSWWSYY, CDR2 QGS. CDR3 protein: CALGDRDGRGIIGYKLIF. The CDR3 DNA follows: TGTGCTCTTGGGGACAGGGACGGAAGGGGGATAATCGGGTATAAACTCATTTTT.

On this clone: A single base is all that separates this from a far larger clone, so a read error is likely. At the DNA level, this CDR3 is encoded by other sequences in the same sample as well. V is TRDV2 and J is TRDJ1; 9 bases fit TRDD3. TCRdb records no J gene; here it was assigned by comparing the DNA to germline. The junction had 20 bases not matched to a gene; V was cut back by 2 bases and J by 2 bases. CDR3 length: 20 residues. CDR1 and CDR2 (germline): GEAIGNYY, EKD. The CDR3 nucleotides read TGTGCCTGTGACAGACTGCTGGGGGATTCGCTAGACCGACATACCGATAAACTCATCTTT. This translates into CACDRLLGDSLDRHTDKLIF.

The table lists this clone with a few counts. A read error likely explains why the TCRdb protein, taken from a much larger clone, differs from this DNA's translation at residue 11; the protein shown is translated from the DNA. The chain recombines TRDV2 with TRDJ1; 7 bases align to TRDD3. TCRdb does not report a J gene; here it was assigned by matching the DNA to germline references. Per the germline V gene, CDR1 is GEAIGNYY and CDR2 is EKD. The CDR3 is made up of 20 amino acids. Trimming at V came to 2 bases and at J to 2 bases, leaving 22 bases not matched to a gene. DNA of the CDR3: TGTGCCTGTGACAAACTAGGCGGCGGACTGAGGGATACCCCTACCGATAAACTCATCTTT. Encoded protein: CACDKLGGGLRDTPTDKLIF.

This clone was picked up many times. V is TRDV1 and J is TRDJ1, with 11 bases fitting TRDD3. Germline matching of the DNA provided the J gene here, since TCRdb leaves it blank. Germline V gene sequence: CDR1 TSWWSYY, CDR2 QGS. This CDR3 region has 21 residues. V lost 0 bases and J lost 1; bases outside the gene matches: 16. CDR3 coding DNA: TGTGCTCTTGGGGAACTAGATCTTACGAAGTACTGGGGGATATGCACCGATAAACTCATCTTT. Amino acid sequence: CALGELDLTKYWGICTDKLIF.

Points on this clone: TCRdb's protein, taken from a much larger clone, differs from this DNA's translation at residue 11, likely owing to a read error; the protein displayed comes from the DNA. The chain has TRDV1 and TRDJ1; possible D gene TRDD3, 6 bases. No J gene was available from TCRdb, and it was assigned here by a germline match of the DNA. Germline lookup yields CDR1 TSWWSYY and CDR2 QGS. The germline V and J ends were trimmed by 0 bases and 2 bases, with 28 bases remaining between them. The CDR3 contains 21 residues. The CDR3 protein is CALGELKLLRTWGFRTDKLIF. Here the CDR3 DNA reads TGTGCTCTTGGGGAACTAAAACTCCTCCGGACTTGGGGATTTAGGACCGATAAACTCATCTTT.

This clone was seen only a few times. TCRdb pairs this DNA with a much larger clone's protein that differs at residue 10, likely a read error; the protein shown was translated from the DNA. The V call is TRDV2, the J call TRDJ1; 10 bases fit TRDD3. TCRdb does not report a J gene; here it was assigned by matching the DNA to germline references. The germline gives CDR1 GEAIGNYY, CDR2 EKD. This CDR3 comprises 23 residues. V shed 0 bases, J shed 0 bases, and the junction held 24 bases outside the gene matches. The CDR3 bases are TGTGCCTGTGACACCGGGGGGGCCCGATGCTTCGACCGGGGGATACGGTACACCGATAAACTCATCTTT. Translated, it gives CACDTGGARCFDRGIRYTDKLIF.

A few counts support this clone. TCRdb lists the protein of a much larger clone for this DNA, which differs at residue 15, so this is likely a read error; the protein given here is translated from the DNA itself. The J gene is TRDJ1, the V gene TRDV1; TRDD2 agrees at 8 bases. Since TCRdb gives no J gene, matching the DNA to germline was used here to assign it. V was pared by 5 bases and J by 4 bases, with 33 bases of the junction left unmatched. The germline gives CDR1 TSWWSYY, CDR2 QGS. The CDR3 is made up of 23 amino acids. The CDR3 DNA reads as TGTGCTCTTGGGTCTTCTTCCTACATAGGGTTGGGGGCTGGGGTATACGTCCGCGATAAACTCATCTTT. Amino acid sequence: CALGSSSYIGLGAGVYVRDKLIF.

Regarding this clone: Translating this DNA gives a protein that differs at residue 3 from the TCRdb one, which belongs to a much larger clone; a read error is likely, and the protein shown is this translation. This sequence joins TRDV1 and TRDJ1, with D possibly being TRDD3 (6 bases). The germline V gene has CDR1 TSWWSYY and CDR2 QGS. This CDR3 contains 21 residues. Written as DNA, the CDR3 is TGTGCTCCTGGGGAACTAGCGGTGGCGGGATCCTCAAGGTGGTACACCGATAAACTCATCTTT. Protein product: CAPGELAVAGSSRWYTDKLIF.

About this clone: A read error is the likely source, as a far larger clone sits one nucleotide away. At the DNA level, this CDR3 is encoded by other sequences in the same sample as well. The chain combines TRDV2 with TRDJ1, with 11 nucleotides matching TRDD3. The CDR3 contains 19 residues. Germline CDR1 GEAIGNYY, CDR2 EKD. Losses at the gene ends were 1 base for V and 4 bases for J; bases not matched to a gene: 16. CDR3 amino acids: CACDTLRVLGDTSGDKLIF. Written as DNA, the CDR3 is TGTGCCTGTGACACACTCCGAGTGCTGGGGGATACTTCTGGCGATAAACTCATCTTT.

Regarding this clone: TCRdb's listed protein matches a much larger clone and diverges from this DNA's translation at residue 9, likely through a read error; the protein shown comes from the DNA. V gene TRDV2 combines with J gene TRDJ2, with 7 bases fitting TRDD3. J was trimmed by 3 bases and V by 1 base; bases with no gene match: 4. The length of the CDR3 is 15 residues. Germline CDR1 and CDR2: GEAIGNYY and EKD. CDR3 DNA: TGTGCCTGTGACACTGGGGGAGCTGTGACAGCACAACTCTTCTTT. Translation gives CACDTGGAVTAQLFF.